One and the same sample provided the 9 T cell receptor beta chains below, sequenced in a study of breast tumors, draining lymph nodes, adjacent tissues. Axillary draining lymph nodes of breast cancer patients supplied the node samples. Each CDR3 protein gets one entry after TCRdb re-called the multiplex PCR reads with MiXCR. The sample shows roughly 120,000 distinct CDR3 sequences, nearly 20% of them seen only once. Sample: axillary lymph node tissue. Source of these receptors: a female donor with breast cancer. Some clones in this sample may be carry-over from other donors' samples.

This clonotype was detected a few times. This chain uses TRBV6-5 with TRBJ2-4, with D possibly TRBD2 on 6 matching bases. From germline, CDR1 is MNHEY and CDR2 SVGAGI. The CDR3 loop spans 14 amino acids. V lost 6 bases and J lost 6, with 15 bases in between. The CDR3 DNA is TGTGCCAGCAGACCACCGGGAGCTGGAAACATTCAGTACTTC. Residues: CASRPPGAGNIQYF.

Comment on this clonotype: This may come from a read error, since a much larger clone is one base off. The chain links TRBV2 to TRBJ1-3; 10 nucleotides line up with TRBD1. This CDR3 is built from 18 residues. Looked up from germline, CDR1 is SNHLY and CDR2 is FYNNEI. The junction had 11 bases not matched to a gene; V was cut back by 6 bases and J by 0 bases. The CDR3 reads CASRPGQGPFVSGNTIYF. The CDR3 nucleotides are TGTGCCAGCAGGCCGGGACAGGGGCCTTTTGTCTCTGGAAACACCATATATTTT.

This clonotype was observed many times. This chain connects TRBV4-1 to TRBJ1-5; D remains unclear. This CDR3 is built from 15 residues. V dropped 0 bases and J dropped 1 base, with 7 bases sitting between them. Looked up from germline, CDR1 is MGHRA and CDR2 is YSYEKL. The CDR3 here is CASSQELASNQPQHF. DNA of the CDR3: TGCGCCAGCAGCCAAGAATTGGCAAGCAATCAGCCCCAGCATTTT.

This clonotype was counted many times. The chain combines TRBV5-6 with TRBJ2-1; D may be TRBD1 (6 bases). Germline V gene lookup returns CDR1 SGHDT and CDR2 YYEEEE. Between the trimmed V and J ends, which lost 0 bases and 8 bases, there was a span of 12 bases. This CDR3 region has 14 residues. The CDR3, as DNA: TGTGCCAGCAGCTTGGTGCAGGGGATCGATGAGCAGTTCTTC. Translated: CASSLVQGIDEQFF.

This clonotype has only one observation. This likely comes from a read error, as the CDR3 has no conserved phenylalanine or tryptophan at its end. The V call is TRBV2, the J call TRBJ2-2; D might be TRBD1 or TRBD2, each matching 5 bases. Germline V gene lookup returns CDR1 SNHLY and CDR2 FYNNEI. The V end lost 4 bases, the J end lost 6 bases, and 9 bases lay between the germline ends. CDR3 length: 13 amino acids. The CDR3 loop reads CASSVWGSGELFS. The CDR3 nucleotides read TGTGCCAGCAGTGTATGGGGGTCCGGGGAGCTGTTTTCC.

The chain employs TRBV9 and TRBJ2-2, with 8 bases fitting TRBD2. The CDR3 spans 17 residues. V shed 1 base, J shed 3 bases, and the junction held 8 bases outside the gene matches. Germline assignment: CDR1 SGDLS and CDR2 YYNGEE. CDR3 region: CASSVRAGGWDTGELFF. CDR3 DNA: TGTGCCAGCAGCGTACGGGCGGGGGGTTGGGACACCGGGGAGCTGTTTTTT.

This clonotype was picked up many times. V is TRBV5-5 and J is TRBJ1-5; D gene ambiguous. Trimming took off 1 base at V and 3 bases at J, with 8 bases between the two ends. Per the germline V gene, CDR1 is SGHKS and CDR2 is YYEKEE (reference sequence). The CDR3 contains 14 residues. CDR3 amino acids: CASSLTVFNQPQHF. The CDR3 DNA reads as TGTGCCAGCAGCTTGACAGTTTTCAATCAGCCCCAGCATTTT.

This clonotype has a count of ten or more. The gene calls are TRBV29-1 and TRBJ2-5; D not certain. V was pared by 2 bases and J by 5 bases, with 3 bases between. Germline V gene lookup returns CDR1 SQVTM and CDR2 ANQGSEA. The CDR3 runs to 10 residues. The CDR3 DNA follows: TGCAGCGTTGAACAGGAGACCCAGTACTTC. This codes for CSVEQETQYF. Full variable domain (rest looked up from reference TRBV29-1 and TRBJ2-5): SAVISQKPSRDICQRGTSLTIQCQVDSQVTMMFWYRQQPGQSLTLIATANQGSEATYESGFVIDKFPISRPNLTFSTLTVSNMSPEDSSIYLCSVEQETQYFGPGTRLLVL.

This clonotype was counted at least ten times. This sequence joins TRBV20-1 and TRBJ1-2; no firm D call. The V end was cut by 2 bases, the J end by 6 bases, with 7 bases between. The CDR3 length is 11 residues. CDR1 is DFQATT, CDR2 SNEGSKA, per germline (reference sequence). The CDR3 coding sequence is TGCAGTGCTAGAAGTCGCAATGGCTACACCTTC. It is translated as CSARSRNGYTF.